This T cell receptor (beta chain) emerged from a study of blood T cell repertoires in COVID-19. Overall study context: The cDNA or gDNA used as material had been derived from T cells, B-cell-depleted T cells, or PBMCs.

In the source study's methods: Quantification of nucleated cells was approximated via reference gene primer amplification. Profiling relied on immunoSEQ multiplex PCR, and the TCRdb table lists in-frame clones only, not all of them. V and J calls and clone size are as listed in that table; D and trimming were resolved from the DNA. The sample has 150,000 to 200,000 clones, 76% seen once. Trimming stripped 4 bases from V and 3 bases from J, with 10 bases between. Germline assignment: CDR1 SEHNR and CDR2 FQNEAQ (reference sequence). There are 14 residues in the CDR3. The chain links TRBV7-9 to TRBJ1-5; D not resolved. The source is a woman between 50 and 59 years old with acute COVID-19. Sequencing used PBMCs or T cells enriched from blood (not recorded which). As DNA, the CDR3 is TGTGCCAGCAGCTACTCAGGTTCCAATCAGCCCCAGCATTTT. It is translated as CASSYSGSNQPQHF. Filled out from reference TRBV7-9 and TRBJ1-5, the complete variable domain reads DTGVSQNPRHKITKRGQNVTFRCDPISEHNRLYWYRQTLGQGPEFLTYFQNEAQLEKSRLLSDRFSAERPKGSFSTLEIQRTEQGDSAMYLCASSYSGSNQPQHFGDGTRLSIL.